This T cell receptor beta chain is from a study of cytomegalovirus exposure and HLA in healthy donors. Remarks on this clone: Its specificity is unknown.

PCR employed 60 Vbeta and 13 Jbeta primers. Sequencing was performed with immunoSEQ multiplex PCR; in TCRdb, only in-frame clones are kept and a portion is missing. The top ten clones hold 4.8% of a sample with around 150,000 clones, over 75% of them seen once. General study points: The listing of 150 to 200 TCR beta chains classed them as cytomegalovirus-associated. Reports credit the classifier with highly specific, highly sensitive diagnosis of cytomegalovirus status. What a later analysis showed was that several of the most significant clusters appeared linked to common viral pathogens.

Healthy bone marrow donors supplied every sample. The CDR3 runs to 14 residues. V was pared by 0 bases and J by 8 bases, with 6 bases of the junction left unmatched. Germline V lookup: CDR1 MNHNY, CDR2 SVGAGI (reference sequence). The TCR originated in a man younger than 45 in good health. This sequence joins TRBV6-6 and TRBJ1-2; 7 bases fit TRBD1. Sequenced: PBMCs. This chain's CDR3 is CASSYSGGAQGYTF. The CDR3 bases are TGTGCCAGCAGTTACTCAGGGGGCGCGCAAGGCTACACCTTC.